This T cell receptor beta chain was captured in a study of blood T cell repertoires in COVID-19. In this sample, this clone turned up once. All enrollees were roughly 18 to 89 years old and from roughly 22 US areas. The protocol was immunoSEQ multiplex PCR, while the TCRdb copy is restricted to in-frame clones and leaves out a portion. The sample contains hundreds of thousands of clones, 70% to 90% of which appear only once. Germline values: CDR1 WNHNN, CDR2 SYGVQD (reference sequence). Trimming removed 3 bases at V and 7 bases at J, with 16 bases between. This CDR3 spans 14 amino acids. The source of this sequence is a middle-aged woman with acute COVID-19. The source material was PBMCs or T cells enriched from blood (not recorded which). This chain uses TRBV10-1 with TRBJ2-7; perhaps TRBD1 as D (6 bases). The CDR3 is CASSEHREDPEQYF. The CDR3 coding sequence is TGCGCCAGCAGTGAACACAGGGAAGACCCTGAGCAGTACTTC.